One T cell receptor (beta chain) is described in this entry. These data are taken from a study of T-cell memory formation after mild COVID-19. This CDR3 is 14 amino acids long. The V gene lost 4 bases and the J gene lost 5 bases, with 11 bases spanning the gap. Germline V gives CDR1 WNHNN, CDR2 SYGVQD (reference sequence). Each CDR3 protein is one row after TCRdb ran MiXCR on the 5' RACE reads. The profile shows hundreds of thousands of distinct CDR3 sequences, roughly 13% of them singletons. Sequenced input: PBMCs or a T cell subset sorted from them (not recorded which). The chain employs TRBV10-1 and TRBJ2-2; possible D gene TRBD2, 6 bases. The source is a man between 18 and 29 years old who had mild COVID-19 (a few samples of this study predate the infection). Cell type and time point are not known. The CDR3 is CASSVAGLTGELFF. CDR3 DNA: TGCGCCAGCAGTGTCGCGGGGTTGACCGGGGAGCTGTTTTTT.